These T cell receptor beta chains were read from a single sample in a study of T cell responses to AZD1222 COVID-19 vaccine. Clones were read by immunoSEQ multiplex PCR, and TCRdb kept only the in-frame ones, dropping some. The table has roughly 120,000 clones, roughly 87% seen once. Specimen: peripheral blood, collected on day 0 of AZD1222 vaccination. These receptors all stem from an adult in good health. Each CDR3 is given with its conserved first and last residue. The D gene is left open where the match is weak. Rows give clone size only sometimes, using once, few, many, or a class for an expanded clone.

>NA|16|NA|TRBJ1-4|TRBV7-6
CASKAQPRATNEKLFF
TGTGCCTCCAAGGCCCAGCCGAGGGCAACTAATGAAAAACTGTTTTTT
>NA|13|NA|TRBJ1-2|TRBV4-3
CASSQTGDYGYTF
TGCGCCAGCAGCCAAACAGGAGACTATGGCTACACCTTC
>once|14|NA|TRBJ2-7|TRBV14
CASSPRGGSYEQYF
TGTGCCAGCAGCCCAAGGGGGGGATCCTACGAGCAGTACTTC
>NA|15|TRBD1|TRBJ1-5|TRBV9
CASSVRTGEGEPQHF
TGTGCCAGCAGCGTACGGACAGGGGAAGGGGAGCCCCAGCATTTT
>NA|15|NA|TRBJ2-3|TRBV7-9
CASSLSSGRTDTQYF
TGTGCCAGCAGTTTAAGTAGCGGACGCACAGATACGCAGTATTTT
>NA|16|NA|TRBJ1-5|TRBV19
CASSMQGRGQNQPQHF
TGTGCCAGTAGTATGCAGGGGAGAGGGCAAAATCAGCCCCAGCATTTT
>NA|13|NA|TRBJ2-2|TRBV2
CASRDPITGELFF
TGTGCCAGCAGGGACCCGATCACCGGGGAGCTGTTTTTT
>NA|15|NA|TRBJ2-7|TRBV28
CASSLPLQGYNEQYF
TGTGCCAGCAGTTTACCGCTACAGGGATACAACGAGCAGTACTTC
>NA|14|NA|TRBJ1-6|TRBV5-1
CASSLPGDNSPLHF
TGCGCCAGCAGCTTGCCCGGGGATAATTCACCCCTCCACTTT
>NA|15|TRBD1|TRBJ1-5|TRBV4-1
CASSRGQASNQPQHF
TGCGCCAGCAGCCGGGGACAGGCTAGCAATCAGCCCCAGCATTTT
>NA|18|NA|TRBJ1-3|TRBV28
CASSFVIFGGIAGNTIYF
TGTGCCAGCAGTTTTGTCATATTCGGGGGTATCGCCGGAAACACCATATATTTT
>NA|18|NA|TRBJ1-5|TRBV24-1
CATSWGLCHHQVNQPQHF
TGTGCCACCAGTTGGGGGTTGTGCCACCACCAGGTCAATCAGCCCCAGCATTTT
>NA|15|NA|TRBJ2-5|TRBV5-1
CASSLTTARLETQYF
TGCGCCAGCAGCTTAACCACAGCACGGCTGGAGACCCAGTACTTC
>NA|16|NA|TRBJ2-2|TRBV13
CASSLAGQLLTGELFF
TGTGCCAGCAGCTTAGCCGGACAACTGCTTACCGGGGAGCTGTTTTTT
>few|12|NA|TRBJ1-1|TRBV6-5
CASSTQRTEAFF
TGTGCCAGCAGTACCCAACGCACTGAAGCTTTCTTT
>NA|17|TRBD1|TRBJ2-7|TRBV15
CATSRRVDLDRGYEQYF
TGTGCCACCAGCAGACGAGTGGATTTGGACAGGGGCTACGAGCAGTACTTC
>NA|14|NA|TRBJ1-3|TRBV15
CATSRPQSGNTIYF
TGTGCCACCAGCAGACCCCAGAGTGGAAACACCATATATTTT
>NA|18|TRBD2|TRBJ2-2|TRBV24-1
CATSDPGLAGGWTGELFF
TGTGCCACCAGTGACCCGGGACTAGCGGGAGGATGGACCGGGGAGCTGTTTTTT
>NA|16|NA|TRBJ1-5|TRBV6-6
CASSYRGQGGDQPQHF
TGTGCCAGCAGTTACCGTGGGCAGGGTGGGGATCAGCCCCAGCATTTT
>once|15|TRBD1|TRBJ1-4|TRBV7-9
CASSPGQAGNEKLFF
TGTGCCAGCAGCCCAGGACAGGCGGGGAATGAAAAACTGTTTTTT
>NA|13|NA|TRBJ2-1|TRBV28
CASSLGTYNEQFF
TGTGCCAGCAGTTTGGGGACCTACAATGAGCAGTTCTTC
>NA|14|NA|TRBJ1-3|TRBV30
CAWSVRGSGNTIYF
TGTGCCTGGAGTGTACGAGGGAGTGGAAACACCATATATTTT
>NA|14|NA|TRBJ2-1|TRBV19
CASSIYGTDMGQFF
TGTGCCAGTAGTATATACGGGACCGATATGGGGCAGTTCTTC
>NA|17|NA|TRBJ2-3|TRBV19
CASSLNGGGHIPDTQYF
TGTGCCAGTAGTCTCAATGGAGGGGGTCATATCCCAGATACGCAGTATTTT
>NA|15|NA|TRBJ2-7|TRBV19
CASSIAAGLYGEQYF
TGTGCCAGTAGTATAGCCGCAGGTTTGTATGGCGAGCAGTACTTC
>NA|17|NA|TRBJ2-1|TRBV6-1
CASSESHLPSSYNEQFF
TGTGCCAGCAGTGAAAGTCACCTACCGAGCTCCTACAATGAGCAGTTCTTC
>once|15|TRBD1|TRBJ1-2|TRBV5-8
CASSLTHGTGFGYTF
TGTGCCAGCAGCTTAACCCACGGGACAGGGTTTGGCTACACCTTC
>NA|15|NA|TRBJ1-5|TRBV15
CATSRDQGTNQPQHF
TGTGCCACCAGCAGAGATCAGGGGACCAATCAGCCCCAGCATTTT
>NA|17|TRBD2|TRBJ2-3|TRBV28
CASSSTRLAASGDTQYF
TGTGCCAGCAGTTCCACCCGACTAGCGGCCTCCGGGGATACGCAGTATTTT
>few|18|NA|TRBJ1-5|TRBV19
CASSIKNWGRVSNQPQHF
TGTGCCAGTAGTATTAAGAATTGGGGCAGGGTGAGCAATCAGCCCCAGCATTTT
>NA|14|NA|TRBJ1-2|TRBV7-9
CASTQGPEDYGYTF
TGTGCCAGCACCCAAGGACCGGAGGACTATGGCTACACCTTC
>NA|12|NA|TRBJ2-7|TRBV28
CASKIVGGEQYF
TGTGCCAGCAAGATTGTGGGAGGAGAGCAGTACTTC
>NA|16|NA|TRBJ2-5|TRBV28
CASSLFGDLGQETQYF
TGTGCCAGCAGTTTATTCGGGGACCTCGGGCAAGAGACCCAGTACTTC
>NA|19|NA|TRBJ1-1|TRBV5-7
CASSLRRRLRGGKNTEAFF
TGTGCCAGCAGCTTGAGAAGGAGACTAAGGGGGGGAAAAAACACTGAAGCTTTCTTT
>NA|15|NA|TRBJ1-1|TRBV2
CASEFLDRLNTEAFF
TGTGCCAGCGAATTCTTGGACAGATTGAACACTGAAGCTTTCTTT
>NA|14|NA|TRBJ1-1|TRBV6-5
CASLWTVGNTEAFF
TGTGCCAGCCTTTGGACAGTGGGGAACACTGAAGCTTTCTTT
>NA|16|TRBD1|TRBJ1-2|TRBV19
CASRDERTGTNYGYTF
TGTGCCAGTAGGGACGAGCGGACAGGGACCAACTATGGCTACACCTTC
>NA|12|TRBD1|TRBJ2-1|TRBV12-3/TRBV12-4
CASRLTGGEQFF
TGTGCCAGCAGGCTGACAGGGGGGGAGCAGTTCTTC
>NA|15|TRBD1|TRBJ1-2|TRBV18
CASSPLDRAPAGYTF
TGTGCCAGCTCACCGCTAGACAGGGCTCCGGCTGGCTACACCTTC
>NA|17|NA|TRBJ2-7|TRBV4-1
CASSQDLLPDENYEQYF
TGCGCCAGCAGCCAAGATTTACTTCCAGACGAGAACTACGAGCAGTACTTC
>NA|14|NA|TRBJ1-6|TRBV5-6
CASIKWGLLLPLHF
TGTGCCAGCATAAAATGGGGGCTTCTATTACCCCTCCACTTT
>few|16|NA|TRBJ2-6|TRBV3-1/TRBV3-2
CASSLKSTSGANVLTF
TGTGCCAGCAGCCTGAAGTCGACCTCTGGGGCCAACGTCCTGACTTTC
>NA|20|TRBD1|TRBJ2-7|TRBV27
CASSLYSKIRTGETLYEQYF
TGTGCCAGCAGCCTGTACTCAAAAATTCGGACAGGGGAGACGCTATACGAGCAGTACTTC
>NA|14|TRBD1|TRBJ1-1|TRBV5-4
CASSLEGGTGEAFF
TGTGCCAGCAGCTTAGAAGGGGGGACAGGTGAAGCTTTCTTT
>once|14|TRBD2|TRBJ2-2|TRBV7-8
CASGRAGDTGELFF
TGTGCCAGCGGGAGGGCCGGGGACACCGGGGAGCTGTTTTTT
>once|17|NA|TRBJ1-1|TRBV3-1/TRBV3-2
CASSPPPWKGKDTEAFF
TGTGCCAGCAGCCCCCCCCCGTGGAAAGGGAAGGACACTGAAGCTTTCTTT
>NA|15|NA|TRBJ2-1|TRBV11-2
CASSGGLSSYNEQFF
TGTGCCAGCAGCGGAGGGTTGAGCTCCTACAATGAGCAGTTCTTC
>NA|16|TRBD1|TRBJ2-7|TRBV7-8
CASSPGGTGGAYEQYF
TGTGCCAGCAGCCCTGGGGGGACAGGGGGCGCCTACGAGCAGTACTTC
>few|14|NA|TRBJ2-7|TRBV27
CASSLPLRGAEQYF
TGTGCCAGCAGTTTACCCTTAAGAGGGGCCGAGCAGTACTTC
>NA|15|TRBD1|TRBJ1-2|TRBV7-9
CASSRSGGQGLGYTF
TGTGCCAGCAGCCGATCAGGAGGACAGGGGCTTGGCTACACCTTC
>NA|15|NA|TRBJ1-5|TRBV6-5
CASSNTGKGNQPQHF
TGTGCCAGCAGTAATACAGGGAAGGGCAATCAGCCCCAGCATTTT
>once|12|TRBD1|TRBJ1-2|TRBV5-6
CASSLPGQGPTF
TGTGCCAGCAGCTTACCGGGACAGGGACCCACCTTC
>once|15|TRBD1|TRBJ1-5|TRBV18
CASSPSTGVNQPQHF
TGTGCCAGCTCACCGTCGACAGGGGTGAATCAGCCCCAGCATTTT
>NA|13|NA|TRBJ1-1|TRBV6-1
CASSEAGYTEAFF
TGTGCCAGCAGTGAGGCAGGGTATACTGAAGCTTTCTTT
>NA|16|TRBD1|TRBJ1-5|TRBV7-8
CASSSQGVGGNQPQHF
TGTGCCAGCAGCTCGCAGGGGGTAGGGGGCAATCAGCCCCAGCATTTT
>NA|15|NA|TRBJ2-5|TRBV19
CASSPRRGVGETQYF
TGTGCCAGTAGTCCAAGGAGGGGGGTTGGAGAGACCCAGTACTTC
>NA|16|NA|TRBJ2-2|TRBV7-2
CASSFFGGTNTGELFF
TGTGCCAGCAGCTTCTTCGGGGGCACTAACACCGGGGAGCTGTTTTTT
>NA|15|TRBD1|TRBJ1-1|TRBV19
CASRQGQGYEAEAFF
TGTGCCAGTAGACAAGGACAGGGATACGAAGCTGAAGCTTTCTTT
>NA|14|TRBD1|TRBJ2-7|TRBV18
CASSQGTGAYEQYF
TGTGCCAGCTCCCAGGGGACAGGGGCCTACGAGCAGTACTTC
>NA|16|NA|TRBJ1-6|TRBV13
CASSPPTTGPNSPLHF
TGTGCCAGCAGCCCGCCTACTACGGGACCTAATTCACCCCTCCACTTT